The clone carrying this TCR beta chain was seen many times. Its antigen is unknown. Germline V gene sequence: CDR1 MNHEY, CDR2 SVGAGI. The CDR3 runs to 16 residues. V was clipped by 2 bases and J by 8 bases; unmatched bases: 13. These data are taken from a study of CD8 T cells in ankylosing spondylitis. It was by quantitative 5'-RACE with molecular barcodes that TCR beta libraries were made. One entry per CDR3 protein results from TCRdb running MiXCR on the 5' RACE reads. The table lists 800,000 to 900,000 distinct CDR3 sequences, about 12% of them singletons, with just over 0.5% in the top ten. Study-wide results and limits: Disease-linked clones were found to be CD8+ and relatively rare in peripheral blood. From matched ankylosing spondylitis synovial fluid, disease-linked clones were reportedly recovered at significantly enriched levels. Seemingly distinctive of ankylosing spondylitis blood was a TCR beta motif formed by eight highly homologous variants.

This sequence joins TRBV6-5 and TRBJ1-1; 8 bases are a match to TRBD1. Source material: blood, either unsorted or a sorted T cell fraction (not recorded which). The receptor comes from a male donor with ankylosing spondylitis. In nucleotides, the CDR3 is TGTGCCAGCAGTTACGCCCGGGACAGGAAGAGGGGGGAAGCTTTCTTT. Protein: CASSYARDRKRGEAFF.